This TCR beta chain derives from a study of blood T cells in healthy people across ages. Using a J-beta primer mix together with a sample-barcoded 5' primer, a second PCR was run for about 6 to 12 cycles. The study obtained at least 3 million CDR3-containing paired-end reads from every sample. TCRdb redid the calling of the 5' RACE reads with MiXCR, one entry per CDR3 protein. The top ten hold 20% to 25% of the sample, which has about 730,000 distinct CDR3 sequences, 40% to 45% seen once. Points from the study as a whole: When one million T cells were used, diversity estimates were thought to be underestimates.

V was clipped by 5 bases and J by 8 bases, with 27 bases between them. The CDR3 runs 18 residues. Germline lookup yields CDR1 MGHDK and CDR2 SYGVNS. With respect to this clonotype: Its antigen is currently unknown.

The specimen was blood. This rearrangement joins TRBV25-1 to TRBJ1-4, with a weak D call TRBD1 (5 bases). This clonotype was obtained from a woman aged 55-70 years in good health. Here the CDR3 DNA reads TGTGCCAGCAGTAGGGATAGTGGGACGGGGGAATATAACGAAAAACTGTTTTTT. Residues: CASSRDSGTGEYNEKLFF. Full variable domain (rest looked up from reference TRBV25-1 and TRBJ1-4): EADIYQTPRYLVIGTGKKITLECSQTMGHDKMYWYQQDPGMELHLIHYSYGVNSTEKGDLSSESTVSRIRTEHFPLTLESARPSHTSQYLCASSRDSGTGEYNEKLFFGSGTQLSVL.